The sequence of this T cell receptor beta chain was determined in a study of blood T cell repertoires in COVID-19. Those enrolled, adults aged roughly 18 to 100 years, came from some 23 US areas. Assignment of participants to cohorts was predicated upon participant-reported clinical history. Cohort 3 recovered donors had two negative PCRs, clearance, or symptom resolution. Repertoires were generated with immunoSEQ multiplex PCR, while TCRdb's copy carries only in-frame clones and drops some. The top ten hold under 3% of the sample, which has 280,000 or so clones, around 85% seen once. The trim removed 4 bases at V and 4 bases at J, leaving 6 bases unmatched. The length of the CDR3 is 15 residues. Germline CDR1 reads MNHEY; CDR2 reads SVGEGT.

The chain links TRBV6-2 or TRBV6-3 to TRBJ2-7, with 11 bases fitting TRBD2. What was sequenced was PBMCs or T cells enriched from blood (not recorded which). This sequence originates from a woman aged 45 to 65 who had recovered from COVID-19. The CDR3 reads CASSSASGRRYEQYF. The CDR3, as DNA: TGTGCCAGCAGTTCGGCTAGCGGGAGGAGGTACGAGCAGTACTTC.